The sample holds a few counts of the clone carrying this T cell receptor beta chain. Its specificity is unknown. This specimen comes from a study of beta chain features in type 1 diabetes. The whole isolated RNA underwent reverse transcription, so sequencing captured expressed TCRB transcripts. The method was immunoSEQ multiplex PCR; TCRdb's version includes in-frame clones alone and lacks a portion of them. Of under 800,000 clones listed, around a sixth were seen once; the top ten hold about 0.086%. The CDR3 sequence is 15 residues long. Germline trimming cut 5 bases from V and 10 bases from J; bases unmatched to any gene: 11. Germline assignment: CDR1 SEHNR and CDR2 FQNEAQ (reference sequence). Findings and limits, study-wide: Shorter TCRB CDR3s, moderately but significantly so, were found in Type 1 diabetes patients in all four CD4+ subsets. The study found that naive, central memory and Treg TCRB repertoires appeared more similar in patients than in healthy donors.

The sequenced sample consisted of naive CD4+ T cells from blood. The chain carries TRBV7-9 and TRBJ1-6, with TRBD1 matching 7 bases. The TCR sequence derives from a man between 18 and 29 years old in good health. The CDR3 coding sequence is TGTGCCAGCAGCCCAGGGGGGCAGGGATGGTCACCCCTCCACTTT. Translated, it gives CASSPGGQGWSPLHF.